This T cell receptor beta chain was recorded in a study of early T cells in non-severe SARS-CoV-2 infection. TCRdb re-called the 5' RACE reads through MiXCR, storing one row per CDR3 protein. The repertoire consists of about 60,000 distinct CDR3 sequences, with about 9.8% occurring once and the leading ten covering under 20%. This clonotype showed up many times. This sequence was found in an adult who was a healthcare worker with PCR-confirmed SARS-CoV-2 infection or an uninfected control (not recorded which). Sample: whole blood.

CDR3 nucleotides: TGTGCCAGCAGCTCCCAGCCCTCTAAGGGGTATAATGAAAAACTGTTTTTT. Translation gives CASSSQPSKGYNEKLFF. V is TRBV7-9 and J is TRBJ1-4; D is perhaps TRBD1 (5 bases). V was trimmed by 4 bases and J by 4 bases, leaving 19 bases between them. The length of the CDR3 is 17 residues. Germline V gene lookup returns CDR1 SEHNR and CDR2 FQNEAQ (reference sequence).